The subject of this entry is one TCR beta chain. Its antigen is not known. The data were taken from a study of cytomegalovirus exposure and HLA in healthy donors. General study results and limits: Within an earlier analysis, most TCR beta V segments proved productive either about 87% or about 30% of the time.

PCR primers comprised 60 Vbeta and 13 Jbeta primers. Assay used: immunoSEQ multiplex PCR; TCRdb lists only in-frame clones, some missing. This sample lists around 200,000 clones; its ten largest clones have less than 0.95%. The V segment lost 0 bases and the J segment 2 bases; nucleotides outside the gene matches: 3. CDR3 size: 16 residues. Per the germline V gene, CDR1 is SGHNT and CDR2 is YYREEE (reference sequence). This sequence was found in a woman between 18 and 29 years old in good health and CMV-seropositive. The source material was PBMCs. The V gene is TRBV5-4, the J gene TRBJ2-3; TRBD2 aligns across 10 bases. The DNA for the CDR3 is TGTGCCAGCAGCTTGGGGCTAGCGGGGGTCACAGATACGCAGTATTTT. Translation: CASSLGLAGVTDTQYF.